These 7 T cell receptor beta chains share one sample of origin, sequenced in a study of T-cell memory formation after mild COVID-19. MiXCR, applied by TCRdb to the 5' RACE reads, yields one record per CDR3 protein. The sample has roughly 310,000 distinct CDR3 sequences, approximately 15% seen once. The sequencing input was PBMCs or a T cell subset sorted from them (not recorded which). The source is a man younger than 35 who had mild COVID-19 (a few samples of this study predate the infection). Cell type and time point are not known.

In DNA form, the CDR3 reads TGTGCCAGCTCACCACGACAGGACACTGAAGCTTTCTTT. Translated, it gives CASSPRQDTEAFF. The chain couples TRBV18 to TRBJ1-1; TRBD1 is a possible D gene (6 bases). This CDR3 has 13 residues. CDR1 and CDR2 (germline): KGHSH, LQKENI. V was clipped by 1 base and J by 3 bases, with 6 bases between them. Together with reference TRBV18 and TRBJ1-1, the CDR3 gives the full variable domain: NAGVMQNPRHLVRRRGQEARLRCSPMKGHSHVYWYRQLPEEGLKFMVYLQKENIIDESGMPKERFSAEFPKEGPSILRIQQVVRGDSAAYFCASSPRQDTEAFFGQGTRLTVV.

There are many counts of this clonotype. This chain uses TRBV20-1 with TRBJ2-1; 10 positions match TRBD2. With V trimmed by 0 bases and J by 1 base, 3 bases remained unmatched. The length of the CDR3 is 16 residues. Germline V gene lookup returns CDR1 DFQATT and CDR2 SNEGSKA (reference sequence). Here the CDR3 reads CSARDPSGGSYNEQFF. For the CDR3, the DNA is TGCAGTGCTAGAGACCCTAGCGGGGGATCCTACAATGAGCAGTTCTTC.

This clonotype showed up many times. J is TRBJ2-1 and V is TRBV6-1, with unresolved D. V lost 5 bases and J 5 bases, leaving 7 bases between the germline ends. The CDR3 is made up of 12 amino acids. Germline assignment: CDR1 MNHNS and CDR2 SASEGT. DNA for the CDR3: TGTGCCAGCAGTCCGAGGAACAATGAGCAGTTCTTC. Encoded protein: CASSPRNNEQFF.

This clonotype was counted only a few times. The gene calls are TRBV7-2 and TRBJ2-4; D call uncertain. CDR3 length: 15 residues. CDR1 SGHTA and CDR2 FQGNSA come from the germline V gene. Trimming left V 6 bases short and J 0 bases short, with 12 bases between. CDR3 protein: CASSYQPLAKNIQYF. CDR3 nucleotide sequence: TGTGCCAGCAGTTACCAGCCCTTAGCCAAAAACATTCAGTACTTC.

The chain is built from TRBV6-1 and TRBJ2-7; 8 nucleotides match TRBD1. CDR3 length: 13 residues. V lost 6 bases to trimming and J lost 5 bases; unmatched junction nucleotides: 6. Germline CDR1 is MNHNS and CDR2 is SASEGT. DNA for the CDR3: TGTGCCAGCAGGGGGCAGGGGGCTGACGAGCAGTACTTC. It translates to CASRGQGADEQYF.

This clonotype was seen a few times. The chain employs TRBV7-9 and TRBJ1-1; 9 positions match TRBD1. With V trimmed by 5 bases and J by 6 bases, 10 bases remained unmatched. The CDR3 length is 15 residues. Germline values: CDR1 SEHNR, CDR2 FQNEAQ (reference sequence). CDR3 nucleotides: TGTGCCAGCAGCGGCGAGCACAGGGGGCTCTCTGAAGCTTTCTTT. The encoded protein is CASSGEHRGLSEAFF. Drawing the rest from reference TRBV7-9 and TRBJ1-1, the complete variable domain is DTGVSQNPRHKITKRGQNVTFRCDPISEHNRLYWYRQTLGQGPEFLTYFQNEAQLEKSRLLSDRFSAERPKGSFSTLEIQRTEQGDSAMYLCASSGEHRGLSEAFFGQGTRLTVV.

The CDR3 here is CASSYRGGAHTGELFF. Written as DNA, the CDR3 is TGTGCCAGCAGTTACCGCGGGGGGGCCCACACCGGGGAGCTGTTTTTT. The chain employs TRBV6-5 and TRBJ2-2; 9 nucleotides align to TRBD2. The CDR3 extends over 16 amino acids. Germline V gene lookup returns CDR1 MNHEY and CDR2 SVGAGI. Trimming removed 2 bases from V and 3 bases from J; junction bases left unmatched: 4.